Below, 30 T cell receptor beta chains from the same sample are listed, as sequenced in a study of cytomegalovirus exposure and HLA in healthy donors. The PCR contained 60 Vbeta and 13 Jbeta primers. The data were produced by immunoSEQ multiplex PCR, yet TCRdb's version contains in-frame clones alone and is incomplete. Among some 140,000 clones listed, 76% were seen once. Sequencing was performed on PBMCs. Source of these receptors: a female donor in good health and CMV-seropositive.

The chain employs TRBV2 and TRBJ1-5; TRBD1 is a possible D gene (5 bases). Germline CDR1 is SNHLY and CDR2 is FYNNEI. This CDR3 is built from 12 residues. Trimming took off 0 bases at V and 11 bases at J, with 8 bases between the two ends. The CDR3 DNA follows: TGTGCCAGCAGTGAAGCTCCCAGGGCCCAGCATTTT. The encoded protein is CASSEAPRAQHF.

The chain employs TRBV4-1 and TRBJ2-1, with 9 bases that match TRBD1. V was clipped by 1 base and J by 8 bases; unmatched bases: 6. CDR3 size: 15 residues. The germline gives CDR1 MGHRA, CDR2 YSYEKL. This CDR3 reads CASSQVGQGSDEQFF. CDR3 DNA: TGCGCCAGCAGCCAAGTAGGACAGGGGTCCGATGAGCAGTTCTTC.

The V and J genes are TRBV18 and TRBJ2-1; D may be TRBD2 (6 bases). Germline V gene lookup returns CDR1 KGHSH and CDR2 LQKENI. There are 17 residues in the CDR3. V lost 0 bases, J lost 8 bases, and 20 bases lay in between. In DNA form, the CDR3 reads TGTGCCAGCTCACCACCATCCGCGGGGTTCGGGTTTCATGAGCAGTTCTTC. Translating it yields CASSPPSAGFGFHEQFF.

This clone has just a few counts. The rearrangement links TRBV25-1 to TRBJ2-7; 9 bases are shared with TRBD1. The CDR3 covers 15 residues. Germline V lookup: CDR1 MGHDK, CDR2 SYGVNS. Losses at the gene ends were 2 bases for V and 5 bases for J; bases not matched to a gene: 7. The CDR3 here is CASSEGGQGFHEQYF. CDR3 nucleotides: TGTGCCAGCAGTGAAGGGGGACAGGGCTTCCACGAGCAGTACTTC.

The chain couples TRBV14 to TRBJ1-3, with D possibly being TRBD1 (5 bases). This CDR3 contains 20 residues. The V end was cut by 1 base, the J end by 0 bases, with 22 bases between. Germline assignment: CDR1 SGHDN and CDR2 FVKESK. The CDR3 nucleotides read TGTGCCAGCAGCCAAGTTCAAGTATGGGGCAGGGCGACCTCTGGAAACACCATATATTTT. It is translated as CASSQVQVWGRATSGNTIYF.

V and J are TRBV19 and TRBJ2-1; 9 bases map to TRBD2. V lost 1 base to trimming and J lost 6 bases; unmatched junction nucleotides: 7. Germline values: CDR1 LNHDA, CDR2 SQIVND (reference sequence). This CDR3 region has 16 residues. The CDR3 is CASSIGSGGRTNEQFF. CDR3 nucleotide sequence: TGTGCCAGTAGTATAGGTAGCGGGGGACGAACCAATGAGCAGTTCTTC.

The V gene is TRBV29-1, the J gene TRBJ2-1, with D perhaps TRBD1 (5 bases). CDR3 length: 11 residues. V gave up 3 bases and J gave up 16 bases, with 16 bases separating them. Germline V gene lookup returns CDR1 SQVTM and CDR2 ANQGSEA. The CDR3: CSVEAAGKGFF. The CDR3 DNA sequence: TGCAGCGTTGAGGCGGCAGGGAAGGGCTTCTTC.

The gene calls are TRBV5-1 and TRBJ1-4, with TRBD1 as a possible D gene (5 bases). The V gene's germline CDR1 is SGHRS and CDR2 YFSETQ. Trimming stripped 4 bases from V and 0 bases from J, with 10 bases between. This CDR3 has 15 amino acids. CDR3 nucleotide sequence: TGCGCCAGCAGCCCCTCAGGGACAACTAATGAAAAACTGTTTTTT. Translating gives CASSPSGTTNEKLFF.

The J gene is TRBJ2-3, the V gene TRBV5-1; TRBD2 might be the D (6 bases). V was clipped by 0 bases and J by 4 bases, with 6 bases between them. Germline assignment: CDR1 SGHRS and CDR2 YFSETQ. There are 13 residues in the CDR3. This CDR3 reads CASSLGGADTQYF. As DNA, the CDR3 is TGCGCCAGCAGCTTGGGCGGGGCAGATACGCAGTATTTT.

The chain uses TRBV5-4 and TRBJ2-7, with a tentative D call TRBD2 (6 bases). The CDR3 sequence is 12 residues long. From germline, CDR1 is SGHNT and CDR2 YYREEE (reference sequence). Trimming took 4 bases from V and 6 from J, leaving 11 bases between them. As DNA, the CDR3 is TGTGCCAGCAGCGATAGGGGACTCGAGCAGTACTTC. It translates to CASSDRGLEQYF.

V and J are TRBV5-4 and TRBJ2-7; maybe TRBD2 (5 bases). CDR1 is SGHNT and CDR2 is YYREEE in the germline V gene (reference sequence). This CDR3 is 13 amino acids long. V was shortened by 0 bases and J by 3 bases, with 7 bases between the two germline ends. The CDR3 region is CASSLAGNYEQYF. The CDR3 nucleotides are TGTGCCAGCAGCTTGGCGGGGAACTACGAGCAGTACTTC.

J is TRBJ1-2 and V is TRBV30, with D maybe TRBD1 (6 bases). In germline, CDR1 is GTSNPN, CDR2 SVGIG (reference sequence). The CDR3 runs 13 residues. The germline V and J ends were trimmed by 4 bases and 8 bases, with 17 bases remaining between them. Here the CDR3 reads CAWKPLGAQGYTF. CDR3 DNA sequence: TGTGCCTGGAAACCGTTGGGGGCTCAGGGCTACACCTTC.

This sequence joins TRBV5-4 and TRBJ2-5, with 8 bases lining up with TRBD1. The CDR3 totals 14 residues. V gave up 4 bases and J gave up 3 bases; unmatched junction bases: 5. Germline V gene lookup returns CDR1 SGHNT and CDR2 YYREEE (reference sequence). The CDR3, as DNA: TGTGCCAGCAGCCAACAGGGACAGGAAGAGACCCAGTACTTC. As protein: CASSQQGQEETQYF.

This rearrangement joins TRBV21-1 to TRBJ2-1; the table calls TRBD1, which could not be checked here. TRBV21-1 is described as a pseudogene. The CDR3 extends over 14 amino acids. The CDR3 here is CASSKGSSYNEQFF. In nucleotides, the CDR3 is TGTGCCAGCAGCAAAGGCAGCTCCTACAATGAGCAGTTCTTC.

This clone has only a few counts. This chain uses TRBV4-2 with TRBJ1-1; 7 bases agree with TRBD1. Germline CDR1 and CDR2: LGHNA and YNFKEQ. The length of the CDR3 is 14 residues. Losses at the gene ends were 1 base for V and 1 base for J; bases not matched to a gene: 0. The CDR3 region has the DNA TGTGCCAGCAGCCAAGGGGACAGGAACACTGAAGCTTTCTTT. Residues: CASSQGDRNTEAFF.

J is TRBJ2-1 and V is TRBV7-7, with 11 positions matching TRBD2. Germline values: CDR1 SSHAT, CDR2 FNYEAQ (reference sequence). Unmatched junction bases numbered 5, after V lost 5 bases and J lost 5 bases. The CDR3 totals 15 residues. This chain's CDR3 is CASSRSGGGNNEQFF. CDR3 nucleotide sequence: TGTGCCAGCAGCCGTAGCGGGGGGGGAAACAATGAGCAGTTCTTC.

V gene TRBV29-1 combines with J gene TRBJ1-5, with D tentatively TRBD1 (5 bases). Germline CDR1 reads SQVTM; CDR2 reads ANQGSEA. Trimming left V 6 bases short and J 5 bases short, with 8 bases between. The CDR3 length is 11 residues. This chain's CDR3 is CSVGEDQPQHF. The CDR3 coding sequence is TGCAGCGTGGGGGAGGATCAGCCCCAGCATTTT.

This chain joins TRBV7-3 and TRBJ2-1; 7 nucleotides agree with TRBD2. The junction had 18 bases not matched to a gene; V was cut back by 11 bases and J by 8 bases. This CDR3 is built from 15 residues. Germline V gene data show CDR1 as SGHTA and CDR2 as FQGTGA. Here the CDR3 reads CASTLGGRAFDEQFF. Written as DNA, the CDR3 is TGTGCCTCTACCCTGGGTGGGAGGGCTTTTGATGAGCAGTTCTTC. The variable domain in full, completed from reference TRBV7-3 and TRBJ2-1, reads GAGVSQTPSNKVTEKGKYVELRCDPISGHTALYWYRQSLGQGPEFLIYFQGTGAADDSGLPNDRFFAVRPEGSVSTLKIQRTERGDSAVYLCASTLGGRAFDEQFFGPGTRLTVL.

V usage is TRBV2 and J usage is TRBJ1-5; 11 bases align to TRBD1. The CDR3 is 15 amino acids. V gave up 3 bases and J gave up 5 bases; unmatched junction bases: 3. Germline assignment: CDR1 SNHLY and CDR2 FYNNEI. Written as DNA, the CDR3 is TGTGCCAGCAGTGATGGGACAGGGGGGCATCAGCCCCAGCATTTT. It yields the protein CASSDGTGGHQPQHF. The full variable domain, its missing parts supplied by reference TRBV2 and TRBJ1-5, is EPEVTQTPSHQVTQMGQEVILRCVPISNHLYFYWYRQILGQKVEFLVSFYNNEISEKSEIFDDQFSVERPDGSNFTLKIRSTKLEDSAMYFCASSDGTGGHQPQHFGDGTRLSIL.

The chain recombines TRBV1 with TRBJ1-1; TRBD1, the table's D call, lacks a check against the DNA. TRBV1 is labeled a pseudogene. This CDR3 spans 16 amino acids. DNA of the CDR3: TGCACCAGCAGCCAAGACGGAACCGGGACAGGGGTTGAAGCTTTCTTT. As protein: CTSSQDGTGTGVEAFF.

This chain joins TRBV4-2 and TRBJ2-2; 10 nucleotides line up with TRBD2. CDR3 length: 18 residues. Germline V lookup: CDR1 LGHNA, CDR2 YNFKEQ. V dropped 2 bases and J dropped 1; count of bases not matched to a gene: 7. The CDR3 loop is CASSQTLAGVGNTGELFF. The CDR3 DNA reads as TGTGCCAGCAGCCAAACTCTAGCGGGAGTAGGGAACACCGGGGAGCTGTTTTTT.

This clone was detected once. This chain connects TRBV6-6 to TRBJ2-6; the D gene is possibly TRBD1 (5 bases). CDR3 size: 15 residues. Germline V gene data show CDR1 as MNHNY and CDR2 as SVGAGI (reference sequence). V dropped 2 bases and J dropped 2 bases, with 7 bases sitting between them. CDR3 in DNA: TGTGCCAGCAGTTACCTCAGGGCTGGGGCCAACGTCCTGACTTTC. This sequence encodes CASSYLRAGANVLTF.

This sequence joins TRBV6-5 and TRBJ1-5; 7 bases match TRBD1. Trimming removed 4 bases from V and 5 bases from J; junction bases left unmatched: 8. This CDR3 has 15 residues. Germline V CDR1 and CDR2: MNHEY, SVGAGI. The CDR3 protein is CASSSDRLGYQPQHF. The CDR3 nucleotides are TGTGCCAGCAGTTCGGACAGGTTAGGGTATCAGCCCCAGCATTTT.

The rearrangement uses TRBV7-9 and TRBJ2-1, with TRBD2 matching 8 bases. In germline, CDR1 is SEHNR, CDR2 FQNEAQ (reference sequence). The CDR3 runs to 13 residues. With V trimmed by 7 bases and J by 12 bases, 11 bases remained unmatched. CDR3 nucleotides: TGTGCCAGCACCAATGGACTAGCCGGTACGCAGTTCTTC. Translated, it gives CASTNGLAGTQFF.

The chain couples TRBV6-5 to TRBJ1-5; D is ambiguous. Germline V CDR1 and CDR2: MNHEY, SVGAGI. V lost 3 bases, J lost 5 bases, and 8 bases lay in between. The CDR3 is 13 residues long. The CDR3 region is CASSYRVDQPQHF. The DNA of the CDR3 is TGTGCCAGCAGTTATCGGGTGGATCAGCCCCAGCATTTT.

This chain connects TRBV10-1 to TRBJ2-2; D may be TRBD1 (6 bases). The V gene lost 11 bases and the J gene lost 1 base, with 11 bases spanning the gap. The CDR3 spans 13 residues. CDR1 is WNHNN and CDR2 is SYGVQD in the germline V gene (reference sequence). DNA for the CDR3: TGCGCCTGCATGGACAGGAACACCGGGGAGCTGTTTTTT. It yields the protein CACMDRNTGELFF.

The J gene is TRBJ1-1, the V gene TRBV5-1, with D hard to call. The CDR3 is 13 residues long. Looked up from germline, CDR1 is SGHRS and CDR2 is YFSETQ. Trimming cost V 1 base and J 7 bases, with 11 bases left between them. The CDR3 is CASSLSGVGEAFF. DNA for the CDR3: TGCGCCAGCAGCTTGAGCGGGGTTGGTGAAGCTTTCTTT. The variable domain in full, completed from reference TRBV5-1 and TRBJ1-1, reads KAGVTQTPRYLIKTRGQQVTLSCSPISGHRSVSWYQQTPGQGLQFLFEYFSETQRNKGNFPGRFSGRQFSNSRSEMNVSTLELGDSALYLCASSLSGVGEAFFGQGTRLTVV.

The DNA for the CDR3 is TGTGCCAGCAGTCCCGGGAGAGGGGATACGCAGTATTTT. Amino acid sequence: CASSPGRGDTQYF. The chain recombines TRBV6-6 with TRBJ2-3, with D maybe TRBD2 (6 bases). The germline CDR1 and CDR2 sequences are MNHNY and SVGAGI (reference sequence). The CDR3 has 13 amino acids. Trimming took off 5 bases at V and 6 bases at J, with 12 bases between the two ends.

The CDR3 nucleotides read TGTGCCAGCAGCTTACTTAGCACAGGGGGCTATGGCTACACCTTC. Protein sequence: CASSLLSTGGYGYTF. The chain carries TRBV7-9 and TRBJ1-2, with 8 bases identical to TRBD1. Germline V CDR1 and CDR2: SEHNR, FQNEAQ (reference sequence). J gave up 4 bases and V 2 bases, and 6 bases lay outside the gene matches. This CDR3 has 15 residues.

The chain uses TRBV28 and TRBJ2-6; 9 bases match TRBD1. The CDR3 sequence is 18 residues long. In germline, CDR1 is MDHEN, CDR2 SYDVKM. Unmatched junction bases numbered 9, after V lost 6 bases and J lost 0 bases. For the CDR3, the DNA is TGTGCCAGCAGCCCCCGGGGGACAGGGCTCTCTGGGGCCAACGTCCTGACTTTC. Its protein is CASSPRGTGLSGANVLTF.